This T cell receptor (beta chain) was documented in a study of T cells in Graves' hyperthyroidism and ophthalmopathy. The table lists this clonotype with a few counts. V shed 7 bases and J shed 10 bases, with 23 bases lying between them. This CDR3 has 15 amino acids. Germline loops: CDR1 GTSNPN, CDR2 SVGIG (reference sequence). The investigators amplified TCR beta CDR3 regions from RNA transcripts. HTBI primers were the set used in a first-round RT-PCR of the TCR CDR3. TCRdb re-called the multiplex PCR reads with MiXCR, one entry per CDR3 protein. The data contain about 600,000 distinct CDR3 sequences, approximately 15% of them singletons.

The gene calls are TRBV30 and TRBJ1-6; a possible D gene is TRBD1 (5 bases). The sequencing input was blood. The receptor's source is a woman aged 35 to 49 with Graves' ophthalmopathy. CDR3 in amino acids: CAFFPRDGETSPLHF. The CDR3, as DNA: TGTGCCTTTTTCCCCCGGGACGGAGAAACGTCACCCCTCCACTTT.